This T cell receptor (beta chain) is drawn from a study of regulatory T cells in long-lasting Graves disease. Building of the TCR beta libraries involved iRepertoire HTBI primers and Arm-PCR of CDR3 regions. A single record per CDR3 protein comes from TCRdb applying MiXCR to the multiplex PCR reads. Counted here are over 500,000 distinct CDR3 sequences, about 16% occurring once; the ten biggest clones make up 12%. In this sample, this clonotype turned up many times. Indicated time point: newly diagnosed GD, antithyroid drugs for less than 3 months. RNA extracted from PBMCs served as the sequencing template. The CDR3 is made up of 15 amino acids. V dropped 6 bases and J dropped 1 base, with 13 bases sitting between them. Germline CDR1 is MNHEY and CDR2 is SMNVEV (reference sequence). Another study also made use of these data, one on T cells in Graves' hyperthyroidism and ophthalmopathy.

Specimen: peripheral blood mononuclear cells (PBMCs), collected at new diagnosis, from a patient treated with antithyroid drugs. This chain uses TRBV27 with TRBJ2-1, with D unresolved. This TCR was recovered from a man aged 18 to 30 with Graves disease. The CDR3 sequence: CASRLAPRSYNEQFF. In DNA, the CDR3 is TGTGCCAGCAGATTAGCCCCCCGGTCCTACAATGAGCAGTTCTTC.